The 17 T cell receptor beta chains below come from one sample, sequenced in a study of response to subunit inactivated influenza vaccine. MiXCR, run by TCRdb on the RT-PCR reads, gives a single entry per CDR3 protein. The data show 800,000 to 1,000,000 distinct CDR3 sequences, with 21% seen just once and 10% to 13% held by the top ten. The sequencing here drew on PBMCs from blood, taken more than 4 days after vaccination. Receptors originate from a man aged 45-60 years who received an inactivated influenza vaccine.

This clonotype was detected a few times. The chain links TRBV6-5 to TRBJ2-1; TRBD1 is a possible D gene (5 bases). V was trimmed by 4 bases and J by 6 bases, leaving 16 bases between them. The CDR3 runs 15 residues. CDR1 is MNHEY, CDR2 SVGAGI, per germline. CDR3 sequence (DNA): TGTGCCAGCAGTTTCCAGGGAACGAACTTCAATGAGCAGTTCTTC. Amino acids: CASSFQGTNFNEQFF.

The chain employs TRBV20-1 and TRBJ2-5, with TRBD2 as a possible D gene (7 bases). The germline V and J ends were trimmed by 0 bases and 1 base, with 9 bases remaining between them. In germline, CDR1 is DFQATT, CDR2 SNEGSKA (reference sequence). The CDR3 extends over 14 amino acids. The CDR3 here is CSAREGGPQETQYF. The DNA of the CDR3 is TGCAGTGCTAGAGAGGGGGGGCCCCAAGAGACCCAGTACTTC.

This chain links TRBV12-3 or TRBV12-4 with TRBJ2-6; possible D gene TRBD1, 6 bases. V lost 6 bases, J lost 3 bases, and 15 bases lay in between. The CDR3 spans 16 residues. CDR3 sequence reads: CASSPTGPHGANVLTF. CDR3 coding DNA: TGTGCCAGCAGCCCGACAGGTCCTCATGGGGCCAACGTCCTGACTTTC.

This clonotype was seen a handful of times. The rearrangement joins TRBV7-2 to TRBJ2-1, with 7 nucleotides matching TRBD2. The V and J ends lost 5 bases and 6 bases, in that order; junction bases with no gene match: 10. There are 15 residues in the CDR3. Germline V gene data show CDR1 as SGHTA and CDR2 as FQGNSA. DNA of the CDR3: TGTGCCAGCAGCCCACGGGCTAGCGGACCCAATGAGCAGTTCTTC. It encodes CASSPRASGPNEQFF. The full variable domain, its missing parts supplied by reference TRBV7-2 and TRBJ2-1, is GAGVSQSPSNKVTEKGKDVELRCDPISGHTALYWYRQSLGQGLEFLIYFQGNSAPDKSGLPSDRFSAERTGGSVSTLTIQRTQQEDSAVYLCASSPRASGPNEQFFGPGTRLTVL.

This chain uses TRBV28 with TRBJ2-7, with TRBD1 matching 7 bases. The CDR3 is made up of 15 amino acids. The V gene's germline CDR1 is MDHEN and CDR2 SYDVKM. V was pared by 4 bases and J by 2 bases, with 8 bases of the junction left unmatched. As DNA, the CDR3 is TGTGCCAGCAGTTCTGGGAGACAGGGAACCTACGAGCAGTACTTC. As protein: CASSSGRQGTYEQYF.

This clonotype was seen a few times. J is TRBJ2-4 and V is TRBV19; 7 nucleotides line up with TRBD1. Germline CDR1 reads LNHDA; CDR2 reads SQIVND (reference sequence). This CDR3 spans 14 amino acids. Unmatched junction bases numbered 3, after V lost 3 bases and J lost 4 bases. The CDR3 here is CASSIGRGKNIQYF. The CDR3 region has the DNA TGTGCCAGTAGTATCGGCAGGGGGAAAAACATTCAGTACTTC.

This clonotype was picked up a small number of times. The chain has TRBV4-3 and TRBJ2-7; D remains unclear. The CDR3 contains 13 residues. Germline values: CDR1 LGHNA, CDR2 YSLEER. V was pared by 1 base and J by 3 bases, with 7 bases between. CDR3 in DNA: TGCGCCAGCAGCCAAGCAATGGTCTACGAGCAGTACTTC. This gives the protein CASSQAMVYEQYF.

This clonotype was seen a handful of times. The chain uses TRBV20-1 and TRBJ1-5; D is uncertain. This CDR3 region has 16 residues. Germline V CDR1 and CDR2: DFQATT, SNEGSKA (reference sequence). The ends were cut back, 3 bases at V and 4 bases at J, with 19 bases in the middle. Here the CDR3 reads CSARPTSWTWNQPQHF. The CDR3 DNA reads as TGCAGTGCTAGGCCAACCTCTTGGACTTGGAATCAGCCCCAGCATTTT.

J is TRBJ1-2 and V is TRBV29-1; no clear D gene. The CDR3 has 12 amino acids. Trimming took off 3 bases at V and 5 bases at J, with 10 bases between the two ends. Germline CDR1 SQVTM, CDR2 ANQGSEA. The CDR3 loop is CSVDNRPYGYTF. In nucleotides, the CDR3 is TGCAGCGTTGATAATAGGCCTTATGGCTACACCTTC.

This clonotype was detected a few times. The J gene is TRBJ2-7, the V gene TRBV5-6; D perhaps matches TRBD1 (5 bases). Germline values: CDR1 SGHDT, CDR2 YYEEEE. Trimming removed 2 bases at V and 5 bases at J, with 8 bases between. The CDR3 is made up of 12 amino acids. CDR3 bases: TGTGCCAGCAGCTTCTGGGGCAACGAGCAGTACTTC. Amino acid sequence: CASSFWGNEQYF.

V is TRBV5-1 and J is TRBJ2-5; D perhaps matches TRBD2 (6 bases). Germline CDR1 SGHRS, CDR2 YFSETQ. The V gene lost 4 bases and the J gene lost 0 bases, with 16 bases spanning the gap. The CDR3 contains 16 residues. CDR3 DNA sequence: TGCGCCAGCAGCCTGGGGGGAGCAGGGTACCAAGAGACCCAGTACTTC. It translates to CASSLGGAGYQETQYF. The full variable domain, rest sourced from reference TRBV5-1 and TRBJ2-5, is KAGVTQTPRYLIKTRGQQVTLSCSPISGHRSVSWYQQTPGQGLQFLFEYFSETQRNKGNFPGRFSGRQFSNSRSEMNVSTLELGDSALYLCASSLGGAGYQETQYFGPGTRLLVL.

The CDR3 sequence: CASRRQDQETQYF. The CDR3 coding sequence is TGTGCCAGCAGAAGACAGGATCAAGAGACCCAGTACTTC. The gene calls are TRBV12-3 or TRBV12-4 and TRBJ2-5; D is possibly TRBD1 (6 bases). This CDR3 is 13 amino acids long. Between the trimmed V and J ends, which lost 6 bases and 2 bases, there was a span of 10 bases.

This clonotype was found a few times. This chain connects TRBV7-2 to TRBJ2-5, with D possibly TRBD2 on 6 matching bases. Trimming took off 8 bases at V and 1 base at J, with 14 bases between the two ends. The CDR3 extends over 14 amino acids. In germline, CDR1 is SGHTA, CDR2 FQGNSA. The CDR3 coding sequence is TGTGCCAGCTCTAGTGGGGGGATCCAAGAGACCCAGTACTTC. The encoded protein is CASSSGGIQETQYF.

There are a few counts of this clonotype. The chain has TRBV7-2 and TRBJ2-1; TRBD1 matches 7 bases. Trimming removed 4 bases from V and 8 bases from J; junction bases left unmatched: 8. CDR1 and CDR2 (germline): SGHTA, FQGNSA. This CDR3 is 14 amino acids long. DNA for the CDR3: TGTGCCAGCAGCTCTCAGGGGGTTTGGGATGAGCAGTTCTTC. The encoded protein is CASSSQGVWDEQFF.

At least ten counts were recorded for this clonotype. This rearrangement joins TRBV5-1 to TRBJ2-4, with D perhaps TRBD1 or TRBD2 (5 bases each). This CDR3 spans 14 amino acids. Germline CDR1 is SGHRS and CDR2 is YFSETQ. V gave up 1 base and J gave up 6 bases, with 11 bases separating them. The CDR3 sequence is CASSLTGQGNIQYF. CDR3 coding DNA: TGCGCCAGCAGCTTGACGGGGCAGGGAAACATTCAGTACTTC.

The V and J genes are TRBV4-3 and TRBJ1-6; D is perhaps TRBD1 (5 bases). The CDR3 runs to 16 residues. Germline assignment: CDR1 LGHNA and CDR2 YSLEER. V was shortened by 5 bases and J by 7 bases, with 18 bases between the two germline ends. The CDR3 DNA sequence: TGCGCCAGCAGCGCACGGATTGGGACGGAAAATTCACCCCTCCACTTT. Its translation is CASSARIGTENSPLHF.

The chain couples TRBV4-1 to TRBJ2-3; 10 bases align to TRBD2. CDR3 length equals 16 residues. The germline V gene has CDR1 MGHRA and CDR2 YSYEKL. The junction had 9 bases not matched to a gene; V was cut back by 5 bases and J by 4 bases. The chain's CDR3 is CASSESTSGVSDTQYF. In DNA form, the CDR3 reads TGCGCCAGCAGCGAGTCAACTAGCGGGGTATCAGATACGCAGTATTTT.